The 25 T cell receptor beta chains listed next were all sequenced from one sample in a study of cytomegalovirus exposure and HLA in healthy donors. PCR primers comprised 60 Vbeta and 13 Jbeta primers. Profiled with immunoSEQ multiplex PCR; TCRdb holds only in-frame clones, not every one. Here the sample spans 130,000 or so clones, about 8.5% being singletons. Sequencing input: PBMCs. The receptors here all came from a man aged 35 to 55 in good health and CMV-seronegative.

This clone was observed a few times. The chain recombines TRBV4-2 with TRBJ2-3, with no clear D. The CDR3 contains 13 residues. The V and J ends lost 1 base and 0 bases respectively, with 2 bases between them. Germline CDR1 LGHNA, CDR2 YNFKEQ. CDR3 region: CASSQASTDTQYF. CDR3 sequence (DNA): TGTGCCAGCAGCCAAGCGAGCACAGATACGCAGTATTTT.

The chain carries TRBV5-6 and TRBJ2-7, with D possibly being TRBD2 (6 bases). The CDR3 extends over 15 amino acids. Trimming shortened V by 0 bases and J by 4 bases, and 14 bases separated the two germline ends. The germline gives CDR1 SGHDT, CDR2 YYEEEE. The CDR3 spells CASSLVGGAQYEQYF. The CDR3 DNA follows: TGTGCCAGCAGCTTGGTAGGCGGGGCCCAATACGAGCAGTACTTC.

This clone came up a few times. The gene calls are TRBV5-1 and TRBJ2-7; 8 positions match TRBD1. V lost 4 bases, J lost 6 bases, and 9 bases stayed unmatched. This CDR3 contains 14 residues. CDR1 and CDR2 from the germline V gene are SGHRS and YFSETQ. CDR3 DNA: TGCGCCAGCAGCCTCGGACAGGGTGTAGGCGAGCAGTACTTC. Translation gives CASSLGQGVGEQYF. Complete variable domain (other parts from reference TRBV5-1 and TRBJ2-7): KAGVTQTPRYLIKTRGQQVTLSCSPISGHRSVSWYQQTPGQGLQFLFEYFSETQRNKGNFPGRFSGRQFSNSRSEMNVSTLELGDSALYLCASSLGQGVGEQYFGPGTRLTVT.

This clone was recorded a few times. The chain employs TRBV7-9 and TRBJ2-3, with D unresolved. Germline CDR1 is SEHNR and CDR2 is FQNEAQ (reference sequence). CDR3 length equals 15 residues. The ends were cut back, 2 bases at V and 2 bases at J, with 11 bases in the middle. CDR3 nucleotide sequence: TGTGCCAGCAGCTTATCATCCCTATACACAGATACGCAGTATTTT. Its protein is CASSLSSLYTDTQYF. Supplemented by reference TRBV7-9 and TRBJ2-3, the full variable domain reads DTGVSQNPRHKITKRGQNVTFRCDPISEHNRLYWYRQTLGQGPEFLTYFQNEAQLEKSRLLSDRFSAERPKGSFSTLEIQRTEQGDSAMYLCASSLSSLYTDTQYFGPGTRLTVL.

The chain carries TRBV7-6 and TRBJ2-1, with D uncertain. Between the trimmed V and J ends, which lost 5 bases and 5 bases, there was a span of 10 bases. The CDR3 has 13 amino acids. The germline V gene has CDR1 SGHVS and CDR2 FNYEAQ. The CDR3 sequence: CASSLLRDNEQFF. CDR3 coding DNA: TGTGCCAGCAGCCTGCTTAGAGACAATGAGCAGTTCTTC.

Only a few counts were recorded for this clone. CDR3 DNA: TGTGCCAGCAGTCCCGGGACAGGGCACACCGGGGAGCTGTTTTTT. Translating it yields CASSPGTGHTGELFF. J is TRBJ2-2 and V is TRBV7-3; 9 nucleotides line up with TRBD1. CDR1 and CDR2 from the germline V gene are SGHTA and FQGTGA. V dropped 6 bases and J dropped 3; count of bases not matched to a gene: 5. CDR3 length: 15 amino acids. The full variable domain, completed using reference TRBV7-3 and TRBJ2-2, is GAGVSQTPSNKVTEKGKYVELRCDPISGHTALYWYRQSLGQGPEFLIYFQGTGAADDSGLPNDRFFAVRPEGSVSTLKIQRTERGDSAVYLCASSPGTGHTGELFFGEGSRLTVL.

This clone was recorded a few times. V gene TRBV5-5 combines with J gene TRBJ2-5, with 7 bases fitting TRBD1. From germline, CDR1 is SGHKS and CDR2 YYEKEE (reference sequence). J gave up 0 bases and V 4 bases, and 9 bases lay outside the gene matches. This CDR3 has 16 amino acids. As DNA, the CDR3 is TGTGCCAGCAGCCGAGCCGGGACAGCGTACCAAGAGACCCAGTACTTC. The encoded protein is CASSRAGTAYQETQYF.

This clone was seen only a few times. V and J are TRBV4-1 and TRBJ2-7; TRBD1 matches 10 bases. V was pared by 1 base and J by 3 bases, with 3 bases of the junction left unmatched. Germline V lookup: CDR1 MGHRA, CDR2 YSYEKL. The CDR3 contains 15 residues. The CDR3 is CASSQGTGGNYEQYF. The CDR3 nucleotides read TGCGCCAGCAGCCAAGGGACAGGGGGAAACTACGAGCAGTACTTC.

This clone was counted between two and nine times. The gene calls are TRBV5-6 and TRBJ1-4; D ambiguous. The CDR3 extends over 16 amino acids. The germline V gene has CDR1 SGHDT and CDR2 YYEEEE. V shed 4 bases and J shed 0 bases, with 13 bases lying between them. The DNA of the CDR3 is TGTGCCAGCAGCCAAATAGGACTGGCAACTAATGAAAAACTGTTTTTT. Residues: CASSQIGLATNEKLFF. Complete variable domain (other parts from reference TRBV5-6 and TRBJ1-4): DAGVTQSPTHLIKTRGQQVTLRCSPKSGHDTVSWYQQALGQGPQFIFQYYEEEERQRGNFPDRFSGHQFPNYSSELNVNALLLGDSALYLCASSQIGLATNEKLFFGSGTQLSVL.

The V call is TRBV28, the J call TRBJ1-2; D is perhaps TRBD1 (5 bases). The CDR3 runs 12 residues. From germline, CDR1 is MDHEN and CDR2 SYDVKM. Trimming pared 5 bases from V and 4 bases from J, leaving 8 bases between. CDR3 sequence (DNA): TGTGCCAGCAGTCGACAGTCCTATGGCTACACCTTC. It encodes CASSRQSYGYTF.

This clone was detected only a few times. V is TRBV10-3 and J is TRBJ1-5, with 7 bases that match TRBD1. This CDR3 region has 13 residues. The germline V gene has CDR1 ENHRY and CDR2 SYGVKD. Unmatched junction bases numbered 4, after V lost 6 bases and J lost 5 bases. The CDR3 region has the DNA TGTGCCATCAGGCTAGACAGGGATCAGCCCCAGCATTTT. Amino acid sequence: CAIRLDRDQPQHF.

This clone was observed a few times. The V gene is TRBV25-1, the J gene TRBJ2-7; 8 bases line up with TRBD1. Germline V gene data show CDR1 as MGHDK and CDR2 as SYGVNS. Germline trimming cut 3 bases from V and 3 bases from J; bases unmatched to any gene: 7. The CDR3 contains 15 residues. The DNA for the CDR3 is TGTGCCAGCAGTGAGGGGACAGGAGGGGGCTACGAGCAGTACTTC. This sequence encodes CASSEGTGGGYEQYF.

The chain links TRBV4-2 to TRBJ2-5; TRBD1 might be the D (5 bases). The CDR3 extends over 16 amino acids. Deletions cut 1 base from V and 4 bases from J, with 16 bases between. Per germline, CDR1 LGHNA and CDR2 YNFKEQ. The CDR3, as DNA: TGTGCCAGCAGCCAAGTTGGGTGGGGCCAAATAGAGACCCAGTACTTC. The encoded protein is CASSQVGWGQIETQYF.

This rearrangement joins TRBV29-1 to TRBJ1-5, with 9 bases fitting TRBD1. This CDR3 region has 13 residues. V was pared by 6 bases and J by 7 bases, with 7 bases of the junction left unmatched. Germline values: CDR1 SQVTM, CDR2 ANQGSEA. The CDR3 sequence: CSVGQGFKQPQHF. DNA of the CDR3: TGCAGCGTCGGACAGGGGTTTAAGCAGCCCCAGCATTTT.

Comments on this clone: One base away lies a much larger clone, so this may be a sequencing read error. This chain connects TRBV2 to TRBJ2-7; D is undetermined. V lost 3 bases to trimming and J lost 0 bases, with 9 bases between them. CDR3 length: 14 residues. CDR1 and CDR2 from the germline V gene are SNHLY and FYNNEI. The CDR3 is CASSDRSSSYEQYF. CDR3 nucleotides: TGTGCCAGCAGTGACAGGTCGAGCTCCTACGAGCAGTACTTC.

This chain uses TRBV4-3 with TRBJ1-1; maybe TRBD1 (5 bases). Trimming took off 1 base at V and 4 bases at J, with 7 bases between the two ends. The CDR3 runs to 13 residues. The V gene's germline CDR1 is LGHNA and CDR2 YSLEER. In DNA, the CDR3 is TGCGCCAGCAGCCAAGGGACAACCACTGAAGCTTTCTTT. This sequence encodes CASSQGTTTEAFF.

This clone was detected only a few times. The chain couples TRBV9 to TRBJ2-5, with a possible D match to TRBD1 (6 bases). The CDR3 covers 15 residues. The germline CDR1 and CDR2 sequences are SGDLS and YYNGEE. The V gene lost 0 bases and the J gene lost 2 bases, with 11 bases spanning the gap. CDR3 loop: CASSVAQGSQETQYF. DNA of the CDR3: TGTGCCAGCAGCGTAGCTCAGGGGTCACAAGAGACCCAGTACTTC.

The chain links TRBV4-3 to TRBJ2-7; D remains ambiguous. CDR3 length: 17 amino acids. V was pared by 0 bases and J by 0 bases, with 15 bases between. CDR1 LGHNA and CDR2 YSLEER come from the germline V gene. CDR3 in amino acids: CASSQEVRAALSYEQYF. The CDR3 region has the DNA TGCGCCAGCAGCCAAGAGGTCCGAGCTGCCCTCTCCTACGAGCAGTACTTC.

This clone occurred a few times. V usage is TRBV9 and J usage is TRBJ2-1; 7 bases match TRBD2. There are 15 residues in the CDR3. Germline CDR1 SGDLS, CDR2 YYNGEE. Trimming took 0 bases from V and 5 from J; bases not matched to a gene: 5. CDR3 residues: CASSVVIAGHNEQFF. CDR3 DNA sequence: TGTGCCAGCAGCGTAGTGATAGCGGGCCACAATGAGCAGTTCTTC.

This clone has a handful of counts. V and J are TRBV15 and TRBJ2-1, with 8 nucleotides matching TRBD2. The length of the CDR3 is 15 residues. CDR1 is LNHNV, CDR2 YYDKDF, per germline (reference sequence). V gave up 0 bases and J gave up 5 bases; unmatched junction bases: 3. The chain's CDR3 is CATSRDGRGDNEQFF. In nucleotides, the CDR3 is TGTGCCACCAGCAGAGATGGGCGGGGGGACAATGAGCAGTTCTTC.

V and J are TRBV5-4 and TRBJ2-5; TRBD2 is a possible D gene (6 bases). The end of the DNA is better explained by TRBJ2-7, so the J call may be wrong. Germline CDR1 SGHNT, CDR2 YYREEE (reference sequence). The CDR3 length is 14 residues. The chain's CDR3 is CASSSGTPGYEQYF. As DNA, the CDR3 is TGTGCCAGCAGCTCCGGGACTCCAGGCTACGAGCAGTACTTC.

In this sample, this clone turned up a few times. CDR3 loop: CASSSPGQGETQYF. The CDR3 nucleotides are TGTGCCAGCAGCAGCCCGGGACAGGGGGAGACCCAGTACTTC. The chain is built from TRBV7-6 and TRBJ2-5; 10 bases are a match to TRBD1. CDR1 and CDR2 from the germline V gene are SGHVS and FNYEAQ. This CDR3 has 14 amino acids. V lost 5 bases to trimming and J lost 5 bases; unmatched junction nucleotides: 5.

Only a few counts were recorded for this clone. The chain's CDR3 is CASSPRVAGGDDEQYF. The CDR3 DNA reads TGTGCCAGCTCACCACGGGTAGCGGGGGGGGACGACGAGCAGTACTTC. This sequence joins TRBV18 and TRBJ2-7, with 11 nucleotides matching TRBD2. Germline loops: CDR1 KGHSH, CDR2 LQKENI. Germline trimming cut 1 base from V and 5 bases from J; bases unmatched to any gene: 7. CDR3 length equals 16 residues.

This clone was seen only a few times. The V call is TRBV5-1, the J call TRBJ1-1; 8 positions match TRBD1. Trimming took 5 bases from V and 0 from J; bases not matched to a gene: 6. The CDR3 extends over 15 amino acids. From germline, CDR1 is SGHRS and CDR2 YFSETQ. CDR3 coding DNA: TGCGCCAGCAGGGGGGGGGACAGGCTGAACACTGAAGCTTTCTTT. Its translation: CASRGGDRLNTEAFF.

This clone has just a few counts. The rearrangement links TRBV7-7 to TRBJ2-5; D is ambiguous. Germline loops: CDR1 SSHAT, CDR2 FNYEAQ (reference sequence). The length of the CDR3 is 15 residues. V dropped 5 bases and J dropped 5 bases, with 18 bases sitting between them. The CDR3: CASSTLMGVGETQYF. As DNA, the CDR3 is TGTGCCAGCAGCACGCTAATGGGCGTTGGGGAGACCCAGTACTTC.